Here is one T cell receptor beta chain with its context. Its antigen remains unknown. CDR1 MGHRA and CDR2 YSYEKL come from the germline V gene. V lost 3 bases, J lost 3 bases, and 1 base stayed unmatched. The CDR3 has 14 residues. Deep-level settings were used for running the assay. Clones were sequenced by immunoSEQ multiplex PCR, and TCRdb holds only the in-frame ones, with some missing. The table shows approximately 2,200,000 clones, with around 93% occurring only once. The sample is drawn from a study of shared clonotypes between healthy human individuals. CD8 cells classed as naive were CD45RO-negative and positively selected for CCR7, excluding terminally differentiated effector memory CD45RA+ cells. Study-wide points: Sharing across a few donors was seen in 4% to 5.5% of naive CD4 clonotypes. Clonotypes shared by all four sorted-subset donors had higher generation probabilities than non-shared clonotypes. Blood was the sole source, and tissue repertoires probably differ.

This TCR was sampled from a man younger than 35 in good health. Some clones in this sample may be carry-over from other donors' samples. The specimen sequenced was naive CD8+ T cells from PBMCs. This chain connects TRBV4-1 to TRBJ1-2, with 10 bases aligning to TRBD1. DNA for the CDR3: TGCGCCAGCAGCCATGGACAGGGGGACTATGGCTACACCTTC. Amino acids: CASSHGQGDYGYTF.